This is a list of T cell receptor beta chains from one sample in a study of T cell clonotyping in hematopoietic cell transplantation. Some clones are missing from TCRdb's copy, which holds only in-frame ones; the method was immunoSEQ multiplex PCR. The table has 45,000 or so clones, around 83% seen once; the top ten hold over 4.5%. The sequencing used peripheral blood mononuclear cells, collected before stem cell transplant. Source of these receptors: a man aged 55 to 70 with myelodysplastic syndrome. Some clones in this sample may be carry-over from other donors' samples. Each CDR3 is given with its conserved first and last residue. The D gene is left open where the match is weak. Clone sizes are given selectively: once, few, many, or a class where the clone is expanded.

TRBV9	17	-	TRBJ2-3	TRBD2	TGTGCCAGCAGCGTCCTAGCGGGGGTCTCGAGCACAGATACGCAGTATTTT	CASSVLAGVSSTDTQYF
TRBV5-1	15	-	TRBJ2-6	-	TGCGCCAGCAGCTTGGAGGGGACTGGGGCCAACGTCCTGACTTTC	CASSLEGTGANVLTF
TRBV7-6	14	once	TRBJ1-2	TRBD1	TGTGCCAGCAGCTTGGGACAGGGCGGGGAAGGCTACACCTTC	CASSLGQGGEGYTF
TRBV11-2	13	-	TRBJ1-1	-	TGTGCCAGCAGCTTAACCATGAACACTGAAGCTTTCTTT	CASSLTMNTEAFF
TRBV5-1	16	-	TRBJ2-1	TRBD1	TGCGCCAGCAGCCTGGAGGACAGGGGGGGGACGAATGAGCAGTTCTTC	CASSLEDRGGTNEQFF
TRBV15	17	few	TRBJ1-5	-	TGTGCCACCAGCAGAGTTCGAAACAGGGTTGAGAATCAGCCCCAGCATTTT	CATSRVRNRVENQPQHF
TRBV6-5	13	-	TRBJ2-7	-	TGTGCCAGCAGTTACTCTAGGACAGACCAGCAGTACTTC	CASSYSRTDQQYF
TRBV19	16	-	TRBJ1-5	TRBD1	TGTGCCAGTAGTATTACAGGACAGGGGGCAACTCAGCCCCAGCATTTT	CASSITGQGATQPQHF
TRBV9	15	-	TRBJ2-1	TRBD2	TGTGCCAGCAGCCCGGGGGGGGGCATGTCTCGTGAGCAGTTCTTC	CASSPGGGMSREQFF
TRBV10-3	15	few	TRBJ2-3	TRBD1	TGTGCCATCAGACTGACAGGGTCCTCTCCAGATACGCAGTATTTT	CAIRLTGSSPDTQYF
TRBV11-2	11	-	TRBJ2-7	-	TGTGCCAGCAGCAAAGGGGACCGGCAGTACTTC	CASSKGDRQYF
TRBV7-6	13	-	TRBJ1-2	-	TGTGCCAGCAGCTTATCAGGGGACTATGGCTACACCTTC	CASSLSGDYGYTF
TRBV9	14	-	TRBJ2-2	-	TGTGCCAGCAGCGTATCGGACCGGGCCGGGGAGCTGTTTTTT	CASSVSDRAGELFF
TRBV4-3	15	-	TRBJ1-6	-	TGCGCCAGCAGCCAATATCTGGGACAAAATTCACCCCTCCACTTT	CASSQYLGQNSPLHF
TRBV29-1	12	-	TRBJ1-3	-	TGCAGCGTTATAACAGGGGGAAACACCATATATTTT	CSVITGGNTIYF
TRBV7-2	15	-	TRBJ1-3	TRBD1	TGTGCCAGCAGCTTTCGGGACAGCGATTTTAACACCATATATTTT	CASSFRDSDFNTIYF
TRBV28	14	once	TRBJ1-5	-	TGTGCCAGCAGTGAGGACAGCTCCAATCAGCCCCAGCATTTT	CASSEDSSNQPQHF
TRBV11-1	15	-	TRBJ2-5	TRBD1	TGTGCCAGCAGCGCCACCGGACAGGACAGGGAGACCCAGTACTTC	CASSATGQDRETQYF
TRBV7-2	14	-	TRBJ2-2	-	TGTGCCAGCCGGAAAGCGGTGAACACCGGGGAGCTGTTTTTT	CASRKAVNTGELFF
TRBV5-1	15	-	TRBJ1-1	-	TGCGCCAGCAGCCTTGGGACCAACCGAAACACTGAAGCTTTCTTT	CASSLGTNRNTEAFF
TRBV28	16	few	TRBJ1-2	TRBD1	TGTGCCAGCAGTCGAATGGGACAGGGGTTAGGGTATGGCTACACCTTC	CASSRMGQGLGYGYTF
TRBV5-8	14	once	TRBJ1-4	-	TGTGCCAGCAGCCCCCCGGGGGGCCTTGAAAAACTGTTTTTT	CASSPPGGLEKLFF